Sequencing of this T cell receptor beta chain was carried out in a study of OX40 agonist ivuxolimab in advanced cancers. Study overall: Treatment received earlier with anti-PD-1, anti-PD-L1 or anti-CTLA-4 agents was allowed, and approximately 44% had some. Study outcomes and limitations: People who partly responded at 0.1-3.0 mg/kg had some of the least clonal expansion seen. Normalized expansion of T-cell clones was also low for some nonresponders.

A word on this clone: Antigen unknown. An end of the junction differs from the germline gene, which may be a read error.

The germline gives CDR1 SQVTM, CDR2 ANQGSEA. The CDR3 has 8 amino acids. This table comes from immunoSEQ multiplex PCR, and its TCRdb copy is limited to in-frame clones, with some not included. This sample has 70,000 to 85,000 clones, with about 85% found just once. Exclusion applied to patients with autoimmune disease history or systemic immunosuppression. The sample in question was CD4+ or CD8+ T cells sorted from blood, obtained in a trial of the OX40 agonist ivuxolimab. This clonotype was sampled from an adult with an advanced solid tumor such as melanoma, head and neck, liver or kidney cancer. V is TRBV29-1 and J is TRBJ1-2, with a weak D call TRBD1 (6 bases). The CDR3 region is CSVAGTSF. CDR3 in DNA: TGCAGCGTCGCCGGGACAAGCTTC.